The text below deals with one TCR beta chain. The sample is drawn from a study of blood T cell repertoires in COVID-19. For the study at large: The United States, Italy and Spain supplied acute and convalescent COVID-19 samples.

In the authors' methods: Counts of nucleated cells, estimated from reference gene primer amplification, were obtained. TCRdb's table, derived via immunoSEQ multiplex PCR, lists solely in-frame clones and lacks some. That table furnishes V, J and clone size, whereas the DNA furnished D and trimming. Of approximately 470,000 clones in the sample, 70% to 90% were seen once. CDR1 and CDR2 from the germline V gene are MDHEN and SYDVKM. The CDR3 loop spans 17 amino acids. Trimming removed 3 bases from V and 1 base from J, with 18 bases in between. The chain combines TRBV28 with TRBJ2-5; D is possibly TRBD2 (6 bases). Sequenced sample: peripheral blood. This TCR was sampled from a human donor in a cohort sampled during active COVID-19. The chain's CDR3 is CASSFKPLAGLQETQYF. The CDR3 region has the DNA TGTGCCAGCAGTTTTAAACCCCTTGCGGGACTCCAAGAGACCCAGTACTTC.